A selection of T cell receptor beta chains follows, all from one sample in a study of control samples from healthy donors and cancer patients. The data were produced by immunoSEQ multiplex PCR, yet TCRdb's version contains in-frame clones alone and is incomplete. The table lists about 170,000 clones, about 91% of them singletons. Sequenced: blood. The receptors come from a woman in her 30s in good health. Each CDR3 is given without its conserved first and last residue. The order of the fields is CDR3 protein, CDR3 length, V gene, J gene.

cdr3_aa: ASSQAVGAKSTDTQY
cdr3_length: 15
v_call: TRBV11-3
j_call: TRBJ2-3

cdr3_aa: ASRAGQGTNEKLF
cdr3_length: 13
v_call: TRBV2
j_call: TRBJ1-4

cdr3_aa: SASIGDTEAF
cdr3_length: 10
v_call: TRBV20-1
j_call: TRBJ1-1

cdr3_aa: ASSLEGYNQPQH
cdr3_length: 12
v_call: TRBV5-4
j_call: TRBJ1-5

cdr3_aa: ASSSGHLGNEQF
cdr3_length: 12
v_call: TRBV5-1
j_call: TRBJ2-1

cdr3_aa: ASSLGTSRETQY
cdr3_length: 12
v_call: TRBV11-2
j_call: TRBJ2-5

cdr3_aa: ARRGSGCRGTEAF
cdr3_length: 13
v_call: TRBV10-1
j_call: TRBJ1-1

cdr3_aa: ASSLWPGQKRETQY
cdr3_length: 14
v_call: TRBV3-1/TRBV3-2
j_call: TRBJ2-5

cdr3_aa: ASSYSPGTSYEQF
cdr3_length: 13
v_call: TRBV3-1/TRBV3-2
j_call: TRBJ2-1

cdr3_aa: ASSLALGYEQY
cdr3_length: 11
v_call: TRBV12-3/TRBV12-4
j_call: TRBJ2-7

cdr3_aa: ASSLPNLQGYQPQH
cdr3_length: 14
v_call: TRBV28
j_call: TRBJ1-5

cdr3_aa: ASRIRGWDSPLH
cdr3_length: 12
v_call: TRBV28
j_call: TRBJ1-6

cdr3_aa: ASSLVGNTEAF
cdr3_length: 11
v_call: TRBV7-9
j_call: TRBJ1-1

cdr3_aa: ASSDQRRGRGYEQY
cdr3_length: 14
v_call: TRBV11-2
j_call: TRBJ2-7

cdr3_aa: ASSLDGQGNSPLH
cdr3_length: 13
v_call: TRBV5-1
j_call: TRBJ1-6

cdr3_aa: ASSSGLLAGADEQF
cdr3_length: 14
v_call: TRBV11-2
j_call: TRBJ2-1

cdr3_aa: ASSLGASSSTDTQY
cdr3_length: 14
v_call: TRBV5-4
j_call: TRBJ2-3

cdr3_aa: ASSPRQENTEAF
cdr3_length: 12
v_call: TRBV18
j_call: TRBJ1-1

cdr3_aa: ASWEGPDTQY
cdr3_length: 10
v_call: TRBV19
j_call: TRBJ2-3

cdr3_aa: ASSWAPWTGNRYNEQF
cdr3_length: 16
v_call: TRBV5-4
j_call: TRBJ2-1

cdr3_aa: ASSRDSFYEQY
cdr3_length: 11
v_call: TRBV2
j_call: TRBJ2-7

cdr3_aa: ASSSDYNEQF
cdr3_length: 10
v_call: TRBV28
j_call: TRBJ2-1

cdr3_aa: AVGQGPKGETQY
cdr3_length: 12
v_call: TRBV6-5
j_call: TRBJ2-5

cdr3_aa: ASVAFNNEQF
cdr3_length: 10
v_call: TRBV6-5
j_call: TRBJ2-1

cdr3_aa: SELGQLNTEAF
cdr3_length: 11
v_call: TRBV29-1
j_call: TRBJ1-1

cdr3_aa: ASSVWTGSYNEQF
cdr3_length: 13
v_call: TRBV28
j_call: TRBJ2-1

cdr3_aa: ASSQDEGYGYT
cdr3_length: 11
v_call: TRBV3-1/TRBV3-2
j_call: TRBJ1-2

cdr3_aa: ASSGTGTGNTGELF
cdr3_length: 14
v_call: TRBV9
j_call: TRBJ2-2

cdr3_aa: ASRPWGRGNTIY
cdr3_length: 12
v_call: TRBV7-2
j_call: TRBJ1-3

cdr3_aa: ASSSEELGEKLF
cdr3_length: 12
v_call: TRBV7-9
j_call: TRBJ1-4

cdr3_aa: ASSQGLIYEQY
cdr3_length: 11
v_call: TRBV4-1
j_call: TRBJ2-7

cdr3_aa: ASSLDSRGAFNEQF
cdr3_length: 14
v_call: TRBV7-9
j_call: TRBJ2-1

cdr3_aa: ASRALAGGQF
cdr3_length: 10
v_call: TRBV28
j_call: TRBJ2-1

cdr3_aa: ASSFDRRYSTDTQY
cdr3_length: 14
v_call: TRBV5-1
j_call: TRBJ2-3

cdr3_aa: ASSLGPGGTDTQY
cdr3_length: 13
v_call: TRBV7-6
j_call: TRBJ2-3

cdr3_aa: ASSLQDYEQY
cdr3_length: 10
v_call: TRBV7-9
j_call: TRBJ2-7

cdr3_aa: ASSLALGTTNEKLF
cdr3_length: 14
v_call: TRBV7-2
j_call: TRBJ1-4

cdr3_aa: ASSESRQGNQETQY
cdr3_length: 14
v_call: TRBV10-1
j_call: TRBJ2-5

cdr3_aa: AVEGEGPYHGELF
cdr3_length: 13
v_call: TRBV7-9
j_call: TRBJ2-2

cdr3_aa: ASSPPRGGSGELF
cdr3_length: 13
v_call: TRBV7-2
j_call: TRBJ2-2

cdr3_aa: ASSEVHTQY
cdr3_length: 9
v_call: TRBV6-1
j_call: TRBJ2-3

cdr3_aa: ASSFTGGEGAF
cdr3_length: 11
v_call: TRBV7-9
j_call: TRBJ1-1

cdr3_aa: ASSKGVVGEKLF
cdr3_length: 12
v_call: TRBV5-1
j_call: TRBJ1-4

cdr3_aa: ASSDGAGGSGNTIY
cdr3_length: 14
v_call: TRBV28
j_call: TRBJ1-3

cdr3_aa: ASSLGWGRGNSPLH
cdr3_length: 14
v_call: TRBV5-1
j_call: TRBJ1-6

cdr3_aa: ASSQEPPSTDTQY
cdr3_length: 13
v_call: TRBV4-2
j_call: TRBJ2-3

cdr3_aa: ASRPGAGAYGYT
cdr3_length: 12
v_call: TRBV28
j_call: TRBJ1-2

cdr3_aa: ASSIPEGMNTEAF
cdr3_length: 13
v_call: TRBV19
j_call: TRBJ1-1

cdr3_aa: AGSPTPPGGTDTQY
cdr3_length: 14
v_call: TRBV7-9
j_call: TRBJ2-3